The present T cell receptor (beta chain) was sequenced within a study of blood T cell repertoires in COVID-19 (dated by TCRdb to the early 2020s). Some background on the complete study: The collaborator samples originated in the United States, Italy and Spain and spanned the acute and convalescent phases of COVID-19. The samples were drawn from the first 160 participants of the ongoing ImmuneRACE study and from 1,254 subjects provided by 6 global collaborators. The material from the prospective study consisted of cDNA or gDNA derived from T cells, B-cell-depleted T cells, or PBMCs. HLA class I and class II types, where available, came from metadata supplied by the sample provider rather than from assay-based typing. The dataset comprised deeply sampled blood TCRbeta repertoires from subjects exposed to, actively infected with, or recovered from COVID-19. Sample metadata almost always included a de-identified subject ID, COVID-19 status, age in years and sex. The repertoires were made available in a free public database intended to serve as a resource for research on the immune response to SARS-CoV-2.

The germline V gene encodes CDR1 LNHDA and CDR2 SQIVND (reference sequence). The trim is 4 bases for V and 0 bases for J, with a gap of 10 bases between the germline ends. From cysteine to phenylalanine, the CDR3 is 14 amino acids long. Left in the record is the CDR3 DNA by itself, 42 bases read in frame from the first base. Overall study results and their limits: The quantity of clinical and demographic metadata differed by source and by participant and was supplied without curation.

TCRbeta CDR3 regions were amplified from genomic DNA by means of the immunoSEQ Assay, a bias-controlled multiplex PCR. As for how the authors treated the data: Within the assay, amplification of reference gene primers was used to estimate how many nucleated cells each sample contained. Sequence reads were collapsed and filtered to measure the absolute abundance of every unique TCRbeta CDR3 rearrangement. For each sample, productive Simpson clonality was calculated as the square root of Simpson's diversity index across productive rearrangements. In its TCRdb copy, this immuneACCESS table keeps in-frame sequences only and misses some clones. Where compared with another copy, unresolved V genes explain less than half of these, and the others have no known cause. That table furnishes V, J and clone size, whereas the DNA furnished D and trimming. Here the sample has around 140,000 clones; 75% to 85% occur a single time. The top ten constitute around 3.7% of the sample.

Another Seattle source contributed samples from volunteer blood donors who had recovered from COVID-19. The collaborating institutions used their own protocols to collect whole blood in K2EDTA tubes. For TCRbeta analysis, collaborators shipped samples in one of three forms: frozen whole blood, isolated PBMCs, or DNA extracted from either of those sample types. In regard to this clone: This receptor's antigen is unknown. No base qualities exist here, and no much larger clone lies one base off it.

Sequencing used peripheral blood. This clonotype was obtained from a man between 65 and 80 years old who had recovered from COVID-19. The chain joins TRBV19 to TRBJ2-7, with TRBD2 tentatively as D gene (6 bases match). The CDR3 has the sequence CASSNWRDSYEQYF. The nucleotide sequence is given as TGTGCCAGTAGTAATTGGAGGGACTCCTACGAGCAGTACTTC.